The clone carrying this T cell receptor (beta chain) was picked up a small number of times. The CDR3 covers 14 residues. Trimming left V 4 bases short and J 5 bases short, with 15 bases between. Germline V gene data show CDR1 as LNHDA and CDR2 as SQIVND (reference sequence). The sample originates from a study of blood T cell repertoires in COVID-19. Only in-frame clones appear in the TCRdb table, and some are missing; sequencing was by immunoSEQ multiplex PCR. The table lists approximately 170,000 clones, about 85% of them singletons. The specimen was peripheral blood. This clonotype was sampled from a man in his 60s who had recovered from COVID-19. The chain couples TRBV19 to TRBJ2-7; tentative D call: TRBD2 (6 bases). Here the CDR3 reads CASSTRQGGHEQYF. The CDR3 bases are TGTGCCAGTAGTACCCGGCAGGGAGGCCACGAGCAGTACTTC. The entire variable domain, with the rest obtained from reference TRBV19 and TRBJ2-7, is as follows: DGGITQSPKYLFRKEGQNVTLSCEQNLNHDAMYWYRQDPGQGLRLIYYSQIVNDFQKGDIAEGYSVSREKKESFPLTVTSAQKNPTAFYLCASSTRQGGHEQYFGPGTRLTVT.